These T cell receptor beta chains were read from a single sample in a study of regulatory T cells in long-lasting Graves disease. Via MiXCR, TCRdb re-called the multiplex PCR reads, giving one row per CDR3 protein. The sample yields some 200,000 distinct CDR3 sequences, around a fifth seen once. These data were also filed under a second study, of T cells in Graves' hyperthyroidism and ophthalmopathy.

The material was peripheral blood mononuclear cells (PBMCs), obtained at new diagnosis, from a patient treated with antithyroid drugs. These receptors were taken from a woman in her 30s with Graves disease. The CDR3 runs from the conserved cysteine through the conserved F or W. Fields, in order: D gene, J gene, V gene, clone size, CDR3 protein, CDR3 DNA. A D gene is named only where the DNA matches it firmly. Rows give clone size only sometimes, using once, few, many, or a class for an expanded clone.

NA | TRBJ2-1 | TRBV2 | NA | CASSDLGGFNEQFF | TGTGCCAGCAGTGATTTGGGTGGGTTCAATGAGCAGTTCTTC
NA | TRBJ2-5 | TRBV10-3 | NA | CAISEGSGRLKEAQYF | TGTGCCATCAGTGAAGGGAGTGGTCGGCTCAAAGAGGCCCAGTACTTC
NA | TRBJ1-5 | TRBV18 | many | CASSPPPGQSNQPQHF | TGTGCCAGCTCACCACCCCCAGGGCAAAGCAATCAGCCCCAGCATTTT
NA | TRBJ2-1 | TRBV13 | many | CASSPPWDEQFF | TGTGCCAGCAGCCCCCCCTGGGATGAGCAGTTCTTC
NA | TRBJ2-7 | TRBV27 | many | CASSLGPRGYEQYF | TGTGCCAGCAGTTTAGGTCCGCGAGGTTACGAGCAGTACTTC
TRBD2 | TRBJ2-1 | TRBV24-1 | many | CATSDPGRDGYNEQFF | TGTGCCACCAGTGACCCCGGGAGGGACGGCTACAATGAGCAGTTCTTC
TRBD1 | TRBJ2-5 | TRBV24-1 | many | CATSDPTGEETQYF | TGTGCCACCAGTGATCCCACAGGGGAAGAGACCCAGTACTTC
TRBD1 | TRBJ1-1 | TRBV19 | many | CASSIKGAGTEAFF | TGTGCCAGTAGTATAAAGGGGGCTGGCACTGAAGCTTTCTTT
NA | TRBJ2-6 | TRBV27 | NA | CASSALTSGANVLTF | TGTGCCAGCAGCGCGCTAACCTCTGGGGCCAACGTCCTGACTTTC
NA | TRBJ1-3 | TRBV2 | many | CASSVGRASGNTIYF | TGTGCCAGCAGTGTAGGCAGGGCCTCTGGAAACACCATATATTTT
NA | TRBJ2-1 | TRBV4-1 | many | CASAAGTYNEQFF | TGCGCCAGCGCAGCGGGTACTTACAATGAGCAGTTCTTC
NA | TRBJ1-5 | TRBV7-2 | few | CASSPLDRPQHF | TGTGCCAGCAGCCCCCTCGATCGGCCCCAGCATTTT
NA | TRBJ1-1 | TRBV12-3/TRBV12-4 | many | CASSSPINTEAFF | TGTGCCAGCAGTTCCCCCATAAACACTGAAGCTTTCTTT
NA | TRBJ1-2 | TRBV20-1 | many | CSAPGRSYGYTF | TGCAGTGCCCCCGGACGGAGTTATGGCTACACCTTC
NA | TRBJ1-2 | TRBV6-1 | NA | CASSPTPSGVAGYTF | TGTGCCAGCAGCCCCACTCCGTCAGGGGTTGCTGGCTACACCTTC
NA | TRBJ1-1 | TRBV19 | many | CASSTGQQNTEAFF | TGTGCCAGTAGTACGGGACAACAGAACACTGAAGCTTTCTTT
NA | TRBJ1-1 | TRBV9 | many | CASSVPGNTEAFF | TGTGCCAGCAGCGTACCAGGGAACACTGAAGCTTTCTTT
NA | TRBJ2-1 | TRBV11-2 | NA | CASSFGGGANNEQFF | TGTGCCAGCAGCTTCGGTGGTGGGGCAAACAATGAGCAGTTCTTC
NA | TRBJ2-7 | TRBV19 | NA | CASSSFDRDGGEQYF | TGTGCCAGTAGTTCATTTGACCGTGACGGTGGCGAGCAGTACTTC
TRBD1 | TRBJ2-7 | TRBV6-7 | NA | CASSYSYRGRIYEQYF | TGTGCCAGCAGTTACTCGTACAGGGGGCGAATCTACGAGCAGTACTTC